This T cell receptor (beta chain) was captured by sequencing in a study of regulatory T cells in long-lasting Graves disease. Study findings and constraints: Graves' patients with persistent disease showed TCR diversity lower than patients newly diagnosed.

Sample time point: newly diagnosed GD, antithyroid drugs for less than 3 months. Making the TCR library involved RNA that had been extracted from PBMCs. Remarks on this clonotype: Its specificity is not known. The junction and the germline gene differ at one end; a read error may be behind it.

The CDR3 is made up of 12 amino acids. Germline values: CDR1 SGHDT, CDR2 YYEEEE. Arm-PCR with iRepertoire HTBI primers amplified the CDR3 regions for these TCR beta libraries. TCRdb recomputed calls from the multiplex PCR reads with MiXCR, one row per CDR3 protein. The sample has around 470,000 distinct CDR3 sequences, about 15% seen once. A further study also used this sample, focusing on T cells in Graves' hyperthyroidism and ophthalmopathy. According to that study: In blood, most of the thyroid clonotypes expanded above 0.001 were also present. Separation of ophthalmopathy from stable hyperthyroidism was achieved by a 13 V-J model.

This sequence joins TRBV5-6 and TRBJ1-2, with D tentatively TRBD1 (5 bases). Material: peripheral blood mononuclear cells (PBMCs), obtained at new diagnosis, from a patient treated with antithyroid drugs. The receptor comes from a woman between 50 and 59 years old with Graves disease. The CDR3 reads CASSLSTTGTLF. The CDR3 DNA reads as TGTGCCAGCAGCTTGTCAACGACCGGGACCCTCTTC.